Listed below are T cell receptor beta chains from one sample, sequenced in a study of shared clonotypes between healthy human individuals. Sequenced by immunoSEQ multiplex PCR; TCRdb stores in-frame clones only, minus some. The data show about a million clones, with 70% to 80% seen just once and about 0.89% held by the top ten. The sequencing input was memory CD4+ T cells from PBMCs. All receptors come from a man aged 18 to 30 in good health. Some clones in this sample may be carry-over from other donors' samples. The CDR3 runs from the conserved cysteine through the conserved F or W. The order of the fields is J gene, V gene, clone size, D gene, CDR3 protein, CDR3 DNA. A D gene is named only where the DNA matches it firmly. Only some rows state a clone size, as once, few, many or a class for expanded clones.

J gene: TRBJ1-2
V gene: TRBV5-6
clone size: -
D gene: -
CDR3 protein: CASSLVGRADGGYTF
CDR3 DNA: TGTGCCAGCAGCTTGGTTGGCAGAGCAGACGGTGGCTACACCTTC

J gene: TRBJ2-2
V gene: TRBV28
clone size: -
D gene: -
CDR3 protein: CASSPWDDLHGELFF
CDR3 DNA: TGTGCCAGCAGTCCATGGGACGACTTGCACGGGGAGCTGTTTTTT

J gene: TRBJ2-5
V gene: TRBV4-3
clone size: -
D gene: -
CDR3 protein: CASSQEVASVGETQYF
CDR3 DNA: TGCGCCAGCAGCCAAGAGGTTGCTAGCGTGGGAGAGACCCAGTACTTC

J gene: TRBJ1-2
V gene: TRBV11-2
clone size: -
D gene: -
CDR3 protein: CASSSPGYYGYTF
CDR3 DNA: TGTGCCAGCAGCTCTCCGGGATACTATGGCTACACCTTC

J gene: TRBJ2-6
V gene: TRBV6-4
clone size: -
D gene: -
CDR3 protein: CASSATGDGYNVLTF
CDR3 DNA: TGTGCCAGCAGCGCTACCGGGGACGGATACAACGTCCTGACTTTC

J gene: TRBJ1-1
V gene: TRBV4-1
clone size: -
D gene: -
CDR3 protein: CASSQDRAGAAFF
CDR3 DNA: TGCGCCAGCAGCCAAGATCGGGCAGGGGCGGCTTTCTTT

J gene: TRBJ1-2
V gene: TRBV20-1
clone size: -
D gene: TRBD1
CDR3 protein: CSTGDSYGYTF
CDR3 DNA: TGCAGTACCGGGGACAGCTATGGCTACACCTTC

J gene: TRBJ1-2
V gene: TRBV18
clone size: -
D gene: TRBD1
CDR3 protein: CASSLTGVDYGYTF
CDR3 DNA: TGTGCCAGCTCACTGACAGGGGTGGACTATGGCTACACCTTC

J gene: TRBJ2-1
V gene: TRBV6-6
clone size: many
D gene: -
CDR3 protein: CASSAFNEQFF
CDR3 DNA: TGTGCCAGCAGTGCCTTCAATGAGCAGTTCTTC

J gene: TRBJ1-3
V gene: TRBV2
clone size: many
D gene: -
CDR3 protein: CASSALRPGVGRRSGNTIYF
CDR3 DNA: TGTGCCAGCAGTGCCCTCCGGCCCGGGGTTGGTAGACGCTCTGGAAACACCATATATTTT

J gene: TRBJ2-1
V gene: TRBV27
clone size: -
D gene: TRBD2
CDR3 protein: CASSPSGRRLSYNEQFF
CDR3 DNA: TGTGCCAGCAGCCCTAGCGGGAGGCGTCTGTCCTACAATGAGCAGTTCTTC

J gene: TRBJ2-3
V gene: TRBV7-2
clone size: -
D gene: -
CDR3 protein: CASSFHLDTQYF
CDR3 DNA: TGTGCCAGCAGCTTCCACCTAGATACGCAGTATTTT

J gene: TRBJ1-2
V gene: TRBV4-3
clone size: -
D gene: -
CDR3 protein: CASSQDQGAGYNYGYTF
CDR3 DNA: TGCGCCAGCAGCCAAGATCAAGGGGCAGGCTATAACTATGGCTACACCTTC

J gene: TRBJ2-1
V gene: TRBV28
clone size: -
D gene: -
CDR3 protein: CASSLLGGEQFF
CDR3 DNA: TGTGCCAGCAGTTTATTGGGGGGTGAGCAGTTCTTC

J gene: TRBJ2-5
V gene: TRBV19
clone size: -
D gene: -
CDR3 protein: CASSRGSRGFGETQYF
CDR3 DNA: TGTGCCAGTAGTAGGGGTAGTAGAGGGTTTGGGGAGACCCAGTACTTC

J gene: TRBJ2-3
V gene: TRBV28
clone size: -
D gene: -
CDR3 protein: CASSREDTQYF
CDR3 DNA: TGTGCCAGCTCCAGGGAAGATACGCAGTATTTT

J gene: TRBJ1-1
V gene: TRBV5-1
clone size: -
D gene: TRBD1
CDR3 protein: CASSLLSAGGSRTEAFF
CDR3 DNA: TGCGCCAGCAGCTTGCTCTCAGCAGGGGGTTCGAGAACTGAAGCTTTCTTT

J gene: TRBJ2-1
V gene: TRBV6-5
clone size: -
D gene: -
CDR3 protein: CASSRGQGNEQFF
CDR3 DNA: TGTGCCAGCAGCCGGGGCCAAGGGAATGAGCAGTTCTTC

J gene: TRBJ2-1
V gene: TRBV27
clone size: -
D gene: -
CDR3 protein: CASSLQGGGFGEQFF
CDR3 DNA: TGTGCCAGCAGTTTACAGGGAGGTGGGTTCGGGGAGCAGTTCTTC

J gene: TRBJ2-5
V gene: TRBV2
clone size: -
D gene: -
CDR3 protein: CASSGWVEETQYF
CDR3 DNA: TGTGCCAGCAGTGGATGGGTAGAAGAGACCCAGTACTTC

J gene: TRBJ1-4
V gene: TRBV7-6
clone size: -
D gene: -
CDR3 protein: CASSPTGTLVGEKLFF
CDR3 DNA: TGTGCCAGCAGCCCCACGGGGACCCTGGTTGGTGAAAAACTGTTTTTT

J gene: TRBJ2-7
V gene: TRBV28
clone size: -
D gene: TRBD1
CDR3 protein: CASSLRQGSTYEQYF
CDR3 DNA: TGTGCCAGCAGTCTTAGACAGGGCTCAACCTACGAGCAGTACTTC

J gene: TRBJ2-7
V gene: TRBV5-1
clone size: -
D gene: -
CDR3 protein: CASRPLPGPEQYF
CDR3 DNA: TGCGCCAGCAGACCCCTGCCGGGCCCCGAGCAGTACTTC

J gene: TRBJ1-1
V gene: TRBV7-3
clone size: -
D gene: -
CDR3 protein: CASSFTDRTEAFF
CDR3 DNA: TGTGCCAGCAGCTTCACGGACCGGACTGAAGCTTTCTTT

J gene: TRBJ1-2
V gene: TRBV2
clone size: -
D gene: -
CDR3 protein: CASNGDVYGYTF
CDR3 DNA: TGTGCCAGCAACGGGGATGTCTATGGCTACACCTTC

J gene: TRBJ2-2
V gene: TRBV30
clone size: -
D gene: TRBD1
CDR3 protein: CAWSRGTGGAGELFF
CDR3 DNA: TGTGCCTGGAGCCGAGGGACAGGGGGGGCCGGGGAGCTGTTTTTT

J gene: TRBJ2-1
V gene: TRBV7-3
clone size: -
D gene: -
CDR3 protein: CASSQGSGTYNEQFF
CDR3 DNA: TGTGCCAGCAGCCAGGGGAGCGGAACCTACAATGAGCAGTTCTTC

J gene: TRBJ2-1
V gene: TRBV15
clone size: -
D gene: -
CDR3 protein: CATSRDRLTQRREQFF
CDR3 DNA: TGTGCCACCAGCAGAGATCGGTTGACACAGCGAAGAGAGCAGTTCTTC

J gene: TRBJ2-5
V gene: TRBV5-1
clone size: -
D gene: TRBD1
CDR3 protein: CASSVNRGQETQYF
CDR3 DNA: TGCGCCAGCAGCGTTAACAGGGGCCAAGAGACCCAGTACTTC

J gene: TRBJ2-1
V gene: TRBV19
clone size: once
D gene: TRBD2
CDR3 protein: CASSISGRSPYNEQFF
CDR3 DNA: TGTGCCAGTAGTATTAGCGGGAGATCACCCTACAATGAGCAGTTCTTC

J gene: TRBJ2-7
V gene: TRBV4-1
clone size: -
D gene: TRBD2
CDR3 protein: CASSLGTAGAYEQYF
CDR3 DNA: TGCGCCAGCAGCCTCGGGACGGCGGGGGCCTACGAGCAGTACTTC

J gene: TRBJ2-5
V gene: TRBV11-3
clone size: few
D gene: -
CDR3 protein: CASSFNLQETQYF
CDR3 DNA: TGTGCCAGCAGCTTCAACCTCCAAGAGACCCAGTACTTC

J gene: TRBJ2-7
V gene: TRBV30
clone size: -
D gene: TRBD2
CDR3 protein: CAWGGSPYEQYF
CDR3 DNA: TGTGCCTGGGGCGGGAGTCCCTACGAGCAGTACTTC

J gene: TRBJ2-5
V gene: TRBV10-2
clone size: -
D gene: -
CDR3 protein: CATTVRRAYQETQYF
CDR3 DNA: TGCGCCACTACCGTACGGAGGGCGTACCAAGAGACCCAGTACTTC

J gene: TRBJ2-2
V gene: TRBV29-1
clone size: once
D gene: -
CDR3 protein: CSVEGTGELFF
CDR3 DNA: TGCAGCGTTGAAGGAACCGGGGAGCTGTTTTTT

J gene: TRBJ2-1
V gene: TRBV5-1
clone size: -
D gene: TRBD2
CDR3 protein: CASSSSSGRLYEQFF
CDR3 DNA: TGCGCCAGCAGCTCTTCTAGCGGCCGCCTCTATGAGCAGTTCTTC

J gene: TRBJ1-1
V gene: TRBV19
clone size: -
D gene: -
CDR3 protein: CASSPRTFGNTEAFF
CDR3 DNA: TGTGCCAGTAGTCCCCGGACGTTTGGGAACACTGAAGCTTTCTTT

J gene: TRBJ2-3
V gene: TRBV6-5
clone size: -
D gene: -
CDR3 protein: CASSGGFAQADTQYF
CDR3 DNA: TGTGCCAGCAGTGGAGGCTTCGCACAGGCAGATACGCAGTATTTT

J gene: TRBJ2-7
V gene: TRBV10-3
clone size: -
D gene: -
CDR3 protein: CAISAVRTRYEQYF
CDR3 DNA: TGTGCCATCAGTGCGGTACGGACAAGGTACGAGCAGTACTTC

J gene: TRBJ2-1
V gene: TRBV11-2
clone size: -
D gene: -
CDR3 protein: CASSPGTSRREQFF
CDR3 DNA: TGTGCCAGCAGCCCCGGGACCTCCCGTAGGGAGCAGTTCTTC

J gene: TRBJ2-2
V gene: TRBV5-4
clone size: -
D gene: -
CDR3 protein: CASSPSGGFGELFF
CDR3 DNA: TGTGCCAGCAGCCCGTCCGGGGGCTTCGGGGAGCTGTTTTTT

J gene: TRBJ2-5
V gene: TRBV5-1
clone size: many
D gene: TRBD1
CDR3 protein: CASSLDMLQGAETQYF
CDR3 DNA: TGCGCCAGCAGCTTGGACATGTTACAGGGGGCAGAGACCCAGTACTTC

J gene: TRBJ2-7
V gene: TRBV19
clone size: -
D gene: -
CDR3 protein: CASGFGGRSYEQYF
CDR3 DNA: TGTGCCAGCGGGTTTGGGGGCAGGTCCTACGAGCAGTACTTC

J gene: TRBJ2-7
V gene: TRBV28
clone size: -
D gene: TRBD2
CDR3 protein: CASSFQTSSYEQYF
CDR3 DNA: TGTGCCAGCAGTTTCCAGACTAGCAGCTACGAGCAGTACTTC

J gene: TRBJ2-7
V gene: TRBV7-9
clone size: -
D gene: -
CDR3 protein: CASSLGVGEQYF
CDR3 DNA: TGTGCCAGCAGCCTAGGGGTGGGGGAGCAGTACTTC

J gene: TRBJ2-7
V gene: TRBV19
clone size: -
D gene: TRBD2
CDR3 protein: CASSTPWGLADRYEQYF
CDR3 DNA: TGTGCCAGTAGTACCCCCTGGGGACTAGCGGACCGTTACGAGCAGTACTTC

J gene: TRBJ2-5
V gene: TRBV6-5
clone size: -
D gene: -
CDR3 protein: CASSYEAGRETQYF
CDR3 DNA: TGTGCCAGCAGTTACGAGGCAGGGAGGGAGACCCAGTACTTC

J gene: TRBJ1-1
V gene: TRBV19
clone size: -
D gene: TRBD1
CDR3 protein: CASSAWGQGGTEAFF
CDR3 DNA: TGTGCCAGTAGTGCCTGGGGACAGGGGGGCACTGAAGCTTTCTTT

J gene: TRBJ1-2
V gene: TRBV7-8
clone size: -
D gene: -
CDR3 protein: CASSLSKGGRGYGYTF
CDR3 DNA: TGTGCCAGCAGCTTATCGAAGGGGGGACGAGGCTATGGCTACACCTTC

J gene: TRBJ1-1
V gene: TRBV19
clone size: few
D gene: -
CDR3 protein: CASSIVGRGEAFF
CDR3 DNA: TGTGCCAGTAGTATAGTGGGCCGAGGGGAAGCTTTCTTT

J gene: TRBJ2-5
V gene: TRBV21-1
clone size: -
D gene: -
CDR3 protein: CASSKRGQYF
CDR3 DNA: TGTGCCAGCAGCAAACGGGGCCAGTACTTC

J gene: TRBJ2-7
V gene: TRBV5-1
clone size: -
D gene: TRBD1
CDR3 protein: CASSVITGTGSHEQYF
CDR3 DNA: TGCGCCAGCAGCGTGATAACCGGGACAGGGAGCCACGAGCAGTACTTC

J gene: TRBJ1-2
V gene: TRBV19
clone size: -
D gene: -
CDR3 protein: CASSAPGIEAGYTF
CDR3 DNA: TGTGCCAGTAGTGCCCCCGGGATTGAGGCTGGCTACACCTTC

J gene: TRBJ1-1
V gene: TRBV6-4
clone size: many
D gene: -
CDR3 protein: CAITGLLNTEAFF
CDR3 DNA: TGTGCCATTACAGGGTTGTTGAACACTGAAGCTTTCTTT

J gene: TRBJ1-5
V gene: TRBV6-1
clone size: -
D gene: -
CDR3 protein: CASSARGPQHF
CDR3 DNA: TGTGCCAGCAGCGCGAGGGGACCCCAGCATTTT

J gene: TRBJ1-5
V gene: TRBV2
clone size: -
D gene: -
CDR3 protein: CASSERAVDQPQHF
CDR3 DNA: TGTGCCAGCAGTGAAAGGGCAGTGGATCAGCCCCAGCATTTT